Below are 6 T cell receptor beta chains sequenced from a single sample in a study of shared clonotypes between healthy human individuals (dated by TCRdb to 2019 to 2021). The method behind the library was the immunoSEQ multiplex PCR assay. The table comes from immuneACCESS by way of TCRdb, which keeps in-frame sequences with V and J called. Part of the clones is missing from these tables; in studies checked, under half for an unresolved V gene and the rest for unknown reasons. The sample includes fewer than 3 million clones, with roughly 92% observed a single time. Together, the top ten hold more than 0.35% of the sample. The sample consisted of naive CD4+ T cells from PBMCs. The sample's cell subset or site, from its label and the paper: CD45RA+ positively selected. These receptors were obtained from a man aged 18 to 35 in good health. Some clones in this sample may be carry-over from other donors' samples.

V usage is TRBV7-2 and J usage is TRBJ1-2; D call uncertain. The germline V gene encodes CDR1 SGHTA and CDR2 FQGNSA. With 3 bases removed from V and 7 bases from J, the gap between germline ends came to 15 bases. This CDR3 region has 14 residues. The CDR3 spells CASSFAEGSPGYTF. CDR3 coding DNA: TGTGCCAGCAGCTTCGCGGAGGGATCCCCTGGCTACACCTTC.

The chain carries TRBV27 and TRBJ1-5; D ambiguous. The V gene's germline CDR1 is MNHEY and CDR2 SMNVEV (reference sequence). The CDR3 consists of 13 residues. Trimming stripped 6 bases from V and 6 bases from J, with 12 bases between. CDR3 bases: TGTGCCAGCAGCGTGACTTCGGGTCAGCCCCAGCATTTT. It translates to CASSVTSGQPQHF.

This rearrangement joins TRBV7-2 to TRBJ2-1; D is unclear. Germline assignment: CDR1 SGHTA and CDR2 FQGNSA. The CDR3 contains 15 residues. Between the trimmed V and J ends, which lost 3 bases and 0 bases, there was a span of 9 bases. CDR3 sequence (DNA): TGTGCCAGCAGCTTTGTCTCGGGCTCCTACAATGAGCAGTTCTTC. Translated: CASSFVSGSYNEQFF.

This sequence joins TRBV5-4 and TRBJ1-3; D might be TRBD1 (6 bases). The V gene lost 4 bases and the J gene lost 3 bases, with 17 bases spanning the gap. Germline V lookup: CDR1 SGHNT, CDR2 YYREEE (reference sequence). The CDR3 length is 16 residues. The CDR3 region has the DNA TGTGCCAGCAGCGGCTTCGGGGGGCAAGGTGGAAACACCATATATTTT. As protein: CASSGFGGQGGNTIYF.

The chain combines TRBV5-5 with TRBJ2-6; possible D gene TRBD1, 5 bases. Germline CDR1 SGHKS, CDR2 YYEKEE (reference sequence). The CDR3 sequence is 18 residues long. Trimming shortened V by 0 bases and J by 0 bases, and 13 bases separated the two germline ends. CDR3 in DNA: TGTGCCAGCAGCTTGGCAGGGCAGGCGACCTCTGGGGCCAACGTCCTGACTTTC. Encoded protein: CASSLAGQATSGANVLTF.

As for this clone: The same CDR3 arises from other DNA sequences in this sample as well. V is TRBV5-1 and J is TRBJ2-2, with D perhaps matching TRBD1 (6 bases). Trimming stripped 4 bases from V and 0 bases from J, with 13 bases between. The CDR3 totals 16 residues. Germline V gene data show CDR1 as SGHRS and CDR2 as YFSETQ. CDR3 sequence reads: CASSATGTTNTGELFF. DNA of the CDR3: TGCGCCAGCAGCGCAACCGGGACAACGAACACCGGGGAGCTGTTTTTT.